Listed below are T cell receptor beta chains from one sample, sequenced in a study of T cell responses to AZD1222 COVID-19 vaccine. Data came from immunoSEQ multiplex PCR; TCRdb stores just in-frame clones and leaves some out. The repertoire includes about 80,000 clones, approximately 90% of them detected once, and 8% sits in the top ten. The sample consisted of peripheral blood, taken 28 days after the second AZD1222 dose. All receptors come from an adult who received the AZD1222 COVID-19 vaccine. The CDR3 runs from the conserved cysteine through the conserved F or W. A D gene is named only where the DNA matches it firmly. Only some rows state a clone size, as once, few, many or a class for expanded clones.

cdr3_nt: TGTGCCAGTAGTATTTGGTTCTCAGATACGCAGTATTTT; cdr3_aa: CASSIWFSDTQYF; j_call: TRBJ2-3; v_call: TRBV19; d_call: .; clone_size: .
cdr3_nt: TGTGCCAGCAGCAAACTAGCACGGGAGGATCAGCCCCAGCATTTT; cdr3_aa: CASSKLAREDQPQHF; j_call: TRBJ1-5; v_call: TRBV5-5; d_call: .; clone_size: .
cdr3_nt: TGTGCCAGCAGCTTAGAACCTGCGACCCAGTACTTC; cdr3_aa: CASSLEPATQYF; j_call: TRBJ2-5; v_call: TRBV7-9; d_call: .; clone_size: .
cdr3_nt: TGTGCCAGCAGCCAACCCCCCACAGGGGTTGGTATCCCCGGGGAGCTGTTTTTT; cdr3_aa: CASSQPPTGVGIPGELFF; j_call: TRBJ2-2; v_call: TRBV3-1/TRBV3-2; d_call: TRBD1; clone_size: .
cdr3_nt: TGTGCCAGCTCAGGGCCGGGGAGCGGTGAGACCCAGTACTTC; cdr3_aa: CASSGPGSGETQYF; j_call: TRBJ2-5; v_call: TRBV18; d_call: .; clone_size: .
cdr3_nt: TGTGCCTGGAGTAATGGGGCCTATGAGGCTTTCTTT; cdr3_aa: CAWSNGAYEAFF; j_call: TRBJ1-1; v_call: TRBV30; d_call: .; clone_size: .
cdr3_nt: TGTGCCAGCTCACCTCGGCTAGCGGACGCGAACACCGGGGAGCTGTTTTTT; cdr3_aa: CASSPRLADANTGELFF; j_call: TRBJ2-2; v_call: TRBV18; d_call: TRBD2; clone_size: .
cdr3_nt: TGTGCCAGTAGGGTCAGGGGGCGGGACACTGAAGCTTTCTTT; cdr3_aa: CASRVRGRDTEAFF; j_call: TRBJ1-1; v_call: TRBV19; d_call: TRBD1; clone_size: .
cdr3_nt: TGTGCCAGTAGGGACTACAAGTACGAGCAGTACTTC; cdr3_aa: CASRDYKYEQYF; j_call: TRBJ2-7; v_call: TRBV19; d_call: .; clone_size: once
cdr3_nt: TGTGCCAGCAGTCGATCCGGGACACAAAACACTGAAGCTTTCTTT; cdr3_aa: CASSRSGTQNTEAFF; j_call: TRBJ1-1; v_call: TRBV28; d_call: .; clone_size: .